The rows below give T cell receptor beta chains drawn from one sample of a study of blood T cell repertoires in COVID-19. Profiling relied on immunoSEQ multiplex PCR, and the TCRdb table lists in-frame clones only, not all of them. Of about 240,000 clones in the sample, roughly 91% were seen once. Input material: PBMCs or T cells enriched from blood (not recorded which). All receptors derive from a woman aged 25 to 45 who had recovered from COVID-19. CDR3s include the opening cysteine and the closing phenylalanine or tryptophan.

v_gene	j_gene	CDR3aa
TRBV7-2	TRBJ1-4	CASSPGTGVGEKLFF
TRBV18	TRBJ2-3	CASSEGQGASDTQYF
TRBV25-1	TRBJ1-3	CASQSTVSGNTIYF
TRBV20-1	TRBJ2-7	CSASPQVGYEQYF
TRBV5-1	TRBJ1-1	CASSLVEPPGGEAFF
TRBV15	TRBJ2-7	CATSRDTGYEQYF
TRBV6-2/TRBV6-3	TRBJ1-6	CASSYSIPTGRRSPLHF
TRBV28	TRBJ1-5	CASSAPPTGGQPQHF
TRBV6-5	TRBJ2-7	CASSSLAGNYEQYF
TRBV11-2	TRBJ1-4	CASSPLGPPRKLFF
TRBV11-3	TRBJ2-5	CASSLGTVQETQYF
TRBV6-5	TRBJ2-3	CASRTSGNTDTQYF
TRBV7-6	TRBJ2-1	CASSSLAGGPPAEQFF
TRBV21-1	TRBJ2-3	CASSKERQGNLTSRTDTQYF
TRBV4-1	TRBJ1-4	CASSQETGGLNEKLFF
TRBV11-3	TRBJ2-2	CASSYADRTGELFF
TRBV27	TRBJ1-4	CASSLYGATNEKLFF
TRBV30	TRBJ1-5	CAWSYDRGRGQPQHF
TRBV7-9	TRBJ2-1	CASSFLRVYNEQFF
TRBV28	TRBJ2-6	CASHPGTGVLSGANVLTF
TRBV5-4	TRBJ2-1	CASSLVAGGSHNEQFF
TRBV19	TRBJ1-5	CASKLHRDQPQHF
TRBV27	TRBJ1-1	CASSPWGRGIEGTEAFF
TRBV5-8	TRBJ2-2	CASKALRGTGELFF
TRBV14	TRBJ1-6	CASAGTGSYSPLHF
TRBV3-1/TRBV3-2	TRBJ2-1	CASSQAGEGGEQFF
TRBV9	TRBJ1-1	CASSVRPGGWDTEAFF
TRBV4-3	TRBJ2-7	CASSQGAGDSYEQYF
TRBV12-3/TRBV12-4	TRBJ1-1	CASGRDRGAEAFF
TRBV5-4	TRBJ2-3	CASSLVSGKVGDTQYF
TRBV7-2	TRBJ1-5	CASSLQGRQPQHF
TRBV30	TRBJ1-2	CAWSDGAAGYTF
TRBV27	TRBJ2-5	CASSPRRERRQETQYF
TRBV7-2	TRBJ1-6	CASSSPQSNSPLHF
TRBV11-2	TRBJ1-4	CASSSRKDGSEKLFF